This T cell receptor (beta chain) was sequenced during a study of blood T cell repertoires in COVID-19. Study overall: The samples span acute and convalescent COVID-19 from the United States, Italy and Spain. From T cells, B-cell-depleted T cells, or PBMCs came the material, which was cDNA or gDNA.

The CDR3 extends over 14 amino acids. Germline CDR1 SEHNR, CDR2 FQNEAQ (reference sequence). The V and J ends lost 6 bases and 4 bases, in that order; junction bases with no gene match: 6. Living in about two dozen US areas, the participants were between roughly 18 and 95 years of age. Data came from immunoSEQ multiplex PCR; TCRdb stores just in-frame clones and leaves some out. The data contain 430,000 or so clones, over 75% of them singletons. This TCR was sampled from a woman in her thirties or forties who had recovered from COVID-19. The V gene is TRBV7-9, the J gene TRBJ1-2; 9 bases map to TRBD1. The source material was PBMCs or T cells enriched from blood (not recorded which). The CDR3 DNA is TGTGCCAGCAGGGCCGGGACAGGGACCTATGGCTACACCTTC. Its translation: CASRAGTGTYGYTF.